The T cell receptor beta chain described here comes from a study of human T cells and chemical hapten exposure. This clonotype was seen many times. Stated time point: patch test 1, 2 weeks after DPC sensitization. Treatment here: therapeutic diphenylcyclopropenone sensitization with weekly scalp DPC. The ends were cut back, 1 base at V and 5 bases at J, with 8 bases in the middle. The CDR3 is 14 amino acids. Looked up from germline, CDR1 is MDHEN and CDR2 is SYDVKM. Authors' data handling: There were a median of approximately 96,000 TCRs per sample, with a range from roughly 20,000 to 690,600. TCRdb analysed the RACE reads with MiXCR anew, one entry per CDR3 protein. The V and J calls, along with clone size, are taken from TCRdb and not from the paper's own processing. The sample lists 370,000 or so distinct CDR3 sequences; 4.8% were seen once.

The V call is TRBV28, the J call TRBJ1-4, with D maybe TRBD1 (5 bases). This TCR derives from a woman in her 50s with alopecia areata. Some clones in this sample may be carry-over from other donors' samples. Sequencing was performed on whole blood, taken in connection with sensitization to the hapten diphenylcyclopropenone (DPC). The CDR3: CASSLSGLNEKLFF. The CDR3 DNA is TGTGCCAGCAGTTTATCAGGGTTAAATGAAAAACTGTTTTTT.